These 16 T cell receptor beta chains were all obtained from the same sample, sequenced in a study of graft-versus-host responses after intestinal transplantation. These receptors have no identified antigens. Produced via immunoSEQ multiplex PCR; TCRdb's table is partial and in-frame only. The repertoire includes over 85,000 clones, 75% to 95% of them detected once, and 0.15% to 0.2% sits in the top ten. The starting material was unstimulated CD4+ T cells sorted from spleen or lymph node cells, obtained before transplant. The source is a human donor who was the organ donor for an intestinal transplant.

This clone was counted once. The chain uses TRBV28 and TRBJ1-1; D is possibly TRBD1 (5 bases). The CDR3 runs to 12 residues. Germline V CDR1 and CDR2: MDHEN, SYDVKM. The V end was cut by 8 bases, the J end by 5 bases, with 12 bases between. CDR3 bases: TGTGCCAGCCTGGGGGGGTTGACTGAAGCTTTCTTT. Residues: CASLGGLTEAFF.

The rearrangement links TRBV7-8 to TRBJ1-1; TRBD1 might be the D (6 bases). Deletions cut 5 bases from V and 0 bases from J, with 13 bases between. Germline CDR1 is SGHVS and CDR2 is FQNEAQ. There are 15 residues in the CDR3. In DNA form, the CDR3 reads TGTGCCAGCAGCCGACAGGTCATCATGAACACTGAAGCTTTCTTT. It yields the protein CASSRQVIMNTEAFF. Full variable domain (rest looked up from reference TRBV7-8 and TRBJ1-1): GAGVSQSPRYKVAKRGQDVALRCDPISGHVSLFWYQQALGQGPEFLTYFQNEAQLDKSGLPSDRFFAERPEGSVSTLKIQRTQQEDSAVYLCASSRQVIMNTEAFFGQGTRLTVV.

This sequence joins TRBV7-2 and TRBJ2-7, with D perhaps TRBD2 (6 bases). V was shortened by 4 bases and J by 3 bases, with 10 bases between the two germline ends. The germline gives CDR1 SGHTA, CDR2 FQGNSA. This CDR3 has 13 amino acids. CDR3: CASSYAGLYEQYF. For the CDR3, the DNA is TGTGCCAGCAGCTACGCGGGGCTCTACGAGCAGTACTTC.

J is TRBJ1-6 and V is TRBV4-1, with D unclear. Per the germline V gene, CDR1 is MGHRA and CDR2 is YSYEKL. The CDR3 covers 16 residues. Trimming pared 4 bases from V and 3 bases from J, leaving 13 bases between. The CDR3 protein is CASSRPSEGYNSPLHF. DNA of the CDR3: TGCGCCAGCAGCCGCCCGTCTGAGGGCTATAATTCACCCCTCCACTTT.

The rearrangement uses TRBV4-3 and TRBJ1-2; no reliable D call. Per the germline V gene, CDR1 is LGHNA and CDR2 is YSLEER. V was pared by 1 base and J by 4 bases, with 7 bases between. CDR3 length: 13 amino acids. The CDR3 nucleotides are TGCGCCAGCAGCCAAGGTGCAGGCTATGGCTACACCTTC. It is translated as CASSQGAGYGYTF.

This clone was recorded once. The V call is TRBV28, the J call TRBJ1-4; D is unclear. Germline CDR1 is MDHEN and CDR2 is SYDVKM. There are 13 residues in the CDR3. Deletions cut 2 bases from V and 12 bases from J, with 13 bases between. CDR3 amino acids: CASSLASEGELFF. The CDR3, as DNA: TGTGCCAGCAGTTTAGCTTCGGAGGGAGAACTGTTTTTT. Full variable domain (remainder filled in from reference TRBV28 and TRBJ1-4): DVKVTQSSRYLVKRTGEKVFLECVQDMDHENMFWYRQDPGLGLRLIYFSYDVKMKEKGDIPEGYSVSREKKERFSLILESASTNQTSMYLCASSLASEGELFFGSGTQLSVL.

The chain combines TRBV5-1 with TRBJ2-3; 10 positions match TRBD2. CDR1 is SGHRS and CDR2 is YFSETQ in the germline V gene. The trim removed 1 base at V and 4 bases at J, leaving 9 bases unmatched. CDR3 length: 17 residues. The CDR3 region has the DNA TGCGCCAGCAGCTTGCCCACAACTAGCGGGACTGCAGATACGCAGTATTTT. Translated: CASSLPTTSGTADTQYF. Full variable domain (rest looked up from reference TRBV5-1 and TRBJ2-3): KAGVTQTPRYLIKTRGQQVTLSCSPISGHRSVSWYQQTPGQGLQFLFEYFSETQRNKGNFPGRFSGRQFSNSRSEMNVSTLELGDSALYLCASSLPTTSGTADTQYFGPGTRLTVL.

The genes are TRBV5-1 and TRBJ1-5, with D perhaps TRBD1 (6 bases). The CDR3 is made up of 15 amino acids. CDR1 is SGHRS, CDR2 YFSETQ, per germline. Trimming took off 4 bases at V and 1 base at J, with 12 bases between the two ends. The CDR3 region has the DNA TGCGCCAGCAGCCCCGGGACAAACAGCAATCAGCCCCAGCATTTT. It yields the protein CASSPGTNSNQPQHF.

The chain carries TRBV6-5 and TRBJ1-2, with D possibly matching TRBD1 (6 bases). V was cut by 7 bases and J by 6 bases, with 21 bases left in between. Germline V gene lookup returns CDR1 MNHEY and CDR2 SVGAGI. The CDR3 has 15 amino acids. Here the CDR3 reads CASTNREGQRNGYTF. The CDR3 DNA follows: TGTGCCAGCACCAACCGCGAAGGACAGAGGAATGGCTACACCTTC.

This clone has a handful of counts. The V call is TRBV27, the J call TRBJ1-2, with 7 bases identical to TRBD1. Germline lookup yields CDR1 MNHEY and CDR2 SMNVEV (reference sequence). This CDR3 comprises 17 residues. V dropped 4 bases and J dropped 4; count of bases not matched to a gene: 15. CDR3 nucleotides: TGTGCCAGCAGTTCCTTACTTAGCCGACAGGGTAGCTATGGCTACACCTTC. Its protein is CASSSLLSRQGSYGYTF.

The chain employs TRBV6-6 and TRBJ1-2, with D possibly being TRBD1 (5 bases). Germline values: CDR1 MNHNY, CDR2 SVGAGI (reference sequence). The CDR3 has 14 amino acids. Between the trimmed V and J ends, which lost 4 bases and 8 bases, there was a span of 17 bases. This CDR3 is CASSLGQGRDGYTF. DNA of the CDR3: TGTGCCAGCAGTTTAGGGCAGGGAAGAGACGGCTACACCTTC.

The chain has TRBV19 and TRBJ1-2; the D is unclear. Germline V lookup: CDR1 LNHDA, CDR2 SQIVND (reference sequence). The CDR3 contains 15 residues. V was trimmed by 5 bases and J by 7 bases, leaving 20 bases between them. In DNA form, the CDR3 reads TGTGCCAGTAGTTTCCAAGGAGGGTATACTGGTGGCTACACCTTC. It specifies CASSFQGGYTGGYTF. Variable domain in full (rest from reference TRBV19 and TRBJ1-2): DGGITQSPKYLFRKEGQNVTLSCEQNLNHDAMYWYRQDPGQGLRLIYYSQIVNDFQKGDIAEGYSVSREKKESFPLTVTSAQKNPTAFYLCASSFQGGYTGGYTFGSGTRLTVV.

DNA of the CDR3: TGTGCCAGCAGCTTAGCAGGACATCAAGATACGCAGTATTTT. Translated, it gives CASSLAGHQDTQYF. The V and J genes are TRBV7-9 and TRBJ2-3; D is perhaps TRBD1 (5 bases). The V gene's germline CDR1 is SEHNR and CDR2 FQNEAQ (reference sequence). Deletions cut 0 bases from V and 5 bases from J, with 9 bases between. The CDR3 has 14 residues.

The rearrangement links TRBV9 to TRBJ1-2; D might be TRBD1 (6 bases). This CDR3 spans 15 amino acids. Deletions cut 0 bases from V and 3 bases from J, with 12 bases between. Germline CDR1 is SGDLS and CDR2 is YYNGEE. The CDR3 here is CASSVGGPKDYGYTF. CDR3 bases: TGTGCCAGCAGCGTAGGGGGGCCGAAAGACTATGGCTACACCTTC.

The chain is built from TRBV27 and TRBJ2-6; unclear D gene. V dropped 6 bases and J dropped 0 bases, with 9 bases sitting between them. CDR1 and CDR2 from the germline V gene are MNHEY and SMNVEV (reference sequence). The CDR3 contains 15 residues. For the CDR3, the DNA is TGTGCCAGCAGGTCGTGGAGCTCTGGGGCCAACGTCCTGACTTTC. This translates into CASRSWSSGANVLTF. Filled out from reference TRBV27 and TRBJ2-6, the complete variable domain reads EAQVTQNPRYLITVTGKKLTVTCSQNMNHEYMSWYRQDPGLGLRQIYYSMNVEVTDKGDVPEGYKVSRKEKRNFPLILESPSPNQTSLYFCASRSWSSGANVLTFGAGSRLTVL.

With respect to this clone: Because the CDR3 is missing its conserved closing phenylalanine or tryptophan, this is likely a read error. The DNA is omitted, as the CDR3 cannot be located on it reliably, and the CDR3 follows TCRdb's listing. The genes are TRBV27 and TRBJ1-2; TRBD1, the table's D call, lacks a check against the DNA. The CDR3 totals 11 residues, both ends included. The germline V gene encodes CDR1 MNHEY and CDR2 SMNVEV (reference sequence). CDR3 loop: CASSLQGPPVV.